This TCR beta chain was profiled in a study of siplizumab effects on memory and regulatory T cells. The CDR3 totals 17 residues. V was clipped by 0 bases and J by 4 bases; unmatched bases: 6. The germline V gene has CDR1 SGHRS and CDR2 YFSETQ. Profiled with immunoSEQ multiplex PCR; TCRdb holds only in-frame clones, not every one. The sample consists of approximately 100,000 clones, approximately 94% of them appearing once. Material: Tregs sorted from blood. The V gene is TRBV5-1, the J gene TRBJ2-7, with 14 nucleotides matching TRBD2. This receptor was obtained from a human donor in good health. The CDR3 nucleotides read TGCGCCAGCAGCTTGGGTTTGACTAGCGGGAGGGGTTACGAGCAGTACTTC. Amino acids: CASSLGLTSGRGYEQYF. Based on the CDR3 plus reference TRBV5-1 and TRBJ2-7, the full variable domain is KAGVTQTPRYLIKTRGQQVTLSCSPISGHRSVSWYQQTPGQGLQFLFEYFSETQRNKGNFPGRFSGRQFSNSRSEMNVSTLELGDSALYLCASSLGLTSGRGYEQYFGPGTRLTVT.